This T cell receptor beta chain was observed in a study of blood T cell repertoires in COVID-19. Only in-frame clones appear in the TCRdb table, and some are missing; sequencing was by immunoSEQ multiplex PCR. The data contain approximately 130,000 clones, over 80% of them seen just once; the ten biggest clones take up over 15%. Germline V gives CDR1 MGHDK, CDR2 SYGVNS. The V and J ends lost 4 bases and 5 bases respectively, with 17 bases between them. The CDR3 extends over 15 amino acids. The sequenced sample was PBMCs or T cells enriched from blood (not recorded which). This sequence originates from a man between 25 and 39 years old who had recovered from COVID-19. The chain uses TRBV25-1 and TRBJ2-5, with D perhaps matching TRBD1 (6 bases). The CDR3 DNA sequence: TGTGCCAGCAGTGGGACAGTACTTTACTCGGAGACCCAGTACTTC. As protein: CASSGTVLYSETQYF.